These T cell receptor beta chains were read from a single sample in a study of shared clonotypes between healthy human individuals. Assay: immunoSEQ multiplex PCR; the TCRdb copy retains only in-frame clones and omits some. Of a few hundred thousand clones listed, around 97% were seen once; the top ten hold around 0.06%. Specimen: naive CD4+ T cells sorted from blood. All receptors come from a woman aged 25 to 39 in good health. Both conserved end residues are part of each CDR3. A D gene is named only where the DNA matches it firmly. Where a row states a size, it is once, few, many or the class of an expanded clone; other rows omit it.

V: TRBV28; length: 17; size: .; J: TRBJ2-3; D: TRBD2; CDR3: CASSLSGIDLDTDTQYF; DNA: TGTGCCAGCAGTTTAAGCGGGATAGACCTTGACACAGATACGCAGTATTTT
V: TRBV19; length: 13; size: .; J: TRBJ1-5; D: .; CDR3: CASSMSGFEPQHF; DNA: TGTGCCAGTAGTATGTCAGGGTTCGAGCCCCAGCATTTT
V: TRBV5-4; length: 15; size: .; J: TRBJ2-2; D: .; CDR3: CASSQGVGTTGELFF; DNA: TGTGCCAGCAGCCAAGGCGTCGGGACTACCGGGGAGCTGTTTTTT
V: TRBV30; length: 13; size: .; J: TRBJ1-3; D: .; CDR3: CAWSTHTLGTIYF; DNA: TGTGCCTGGAGTACCCATACTTTGGGCACCATATATTTT
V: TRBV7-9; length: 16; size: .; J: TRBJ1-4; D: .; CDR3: CASSSGGTPTDEKLFF; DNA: TGTGCCAGCAGCTCCGGGGGAACTCCGACGGATGAAAAACTGTTTTTT
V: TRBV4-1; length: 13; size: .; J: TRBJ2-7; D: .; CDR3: CASARGVADEQYF; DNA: TGCGCCAGCGCCCGCGGCGTTGCAGACGAGCAGTACTTC
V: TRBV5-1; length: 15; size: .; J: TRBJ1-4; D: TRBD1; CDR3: CASSPPGQGNEKLFF; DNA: TGCGCCAGCAGCCCACCGGGACAGGGCAATGAAAAACTGTTTTTT
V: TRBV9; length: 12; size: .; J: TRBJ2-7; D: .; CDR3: CASSGTGNEQYF; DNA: TGTGCCAGCAGCGGTACAGGGAACGAGCAGTACTTC
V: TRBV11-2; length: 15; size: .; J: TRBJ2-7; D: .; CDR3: CASRHRDVTPYAQYF; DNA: TGTGCCAGCAGGCACCGGGACGTAACGCCCTACGCACAGTACTTC
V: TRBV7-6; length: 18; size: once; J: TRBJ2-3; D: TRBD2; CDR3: CASSRWTILAGSTDTQYF; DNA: TGTGCCAGCAGCCGGTGGACTATATTAGCGGGAAGCACAGATACGCAGTATTTT
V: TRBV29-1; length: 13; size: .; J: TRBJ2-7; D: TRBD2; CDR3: CSVGNRLAGEQYF; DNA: TGCAGCGTTGGAAATAGACTAGCGGGGGAGCAGTACTTC
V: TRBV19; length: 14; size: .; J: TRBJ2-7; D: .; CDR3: CASSKSAYLNEQYF; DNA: TGTGCCAGTAGTAAATCGGCCTACTTGAACGAGCAGTACTTC
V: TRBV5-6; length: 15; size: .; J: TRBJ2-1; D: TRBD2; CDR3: CASSLSPGLAGGRFF; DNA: TGTGCCAGCAGCTTGAGCCCAGGACTAGCGGGAGGTAGGTTCTTC
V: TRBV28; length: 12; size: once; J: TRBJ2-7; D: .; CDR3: CASSSGGSEQYF; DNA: TGTGCCAGCAGCTCTGGTGGGAGCGAGCAGTACTTC
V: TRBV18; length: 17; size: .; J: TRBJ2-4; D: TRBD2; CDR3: CASSPGTSGLAKNIQYF; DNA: TGTGCCAGCTCACCCGGGACTAGCGGACTAGCCAAAAACATTCAGTACTTC
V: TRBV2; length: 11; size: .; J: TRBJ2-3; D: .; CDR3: CASSTLDTQYF; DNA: TGTGCCAGCAGTACGTTGGATACGCAGTATTTT
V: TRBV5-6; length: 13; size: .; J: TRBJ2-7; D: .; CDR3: CASSATDTYEQYF; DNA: TGTGCCAGCAGTGCGACGGATACCTACGAGCAGTACTTC
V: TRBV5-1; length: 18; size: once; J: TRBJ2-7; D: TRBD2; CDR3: CASSLVPVGTSGSYEQYF; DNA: TGCGCCAGCAGCTTGGTGCCCGTGGGGACTAGCGGCTCCTACGAGCAGTACTTC
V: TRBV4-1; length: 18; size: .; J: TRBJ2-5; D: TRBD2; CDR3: CASSQGTSGRADQETQYF; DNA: TGCGCCAGCAGCCAAGGGACTAGCGGGAGGGCCGATCAAGAGACCCAGTACTTC
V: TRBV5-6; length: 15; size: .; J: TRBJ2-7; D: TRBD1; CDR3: CASSLLTGGNDEQYF; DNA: TGTGCCAGCAGCCTGCTTACAGGGGGCAACGACGAGCAGTACTTC
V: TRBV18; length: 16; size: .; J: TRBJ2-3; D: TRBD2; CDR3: CASSPPGLAGTDTQYF; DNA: TGTGCCAGCTCACCACCTGGGCTAGCGGGCACAGATACGCAGTATTTT
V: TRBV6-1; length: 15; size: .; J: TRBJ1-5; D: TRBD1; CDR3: CASSKGTGENQPQHF; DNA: TGTGCCAGCAGTAAGGGGACAGGGGAAAATCAGCCCCAGCATTTT
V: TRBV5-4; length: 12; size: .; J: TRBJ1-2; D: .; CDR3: CASSLKSAEVNF; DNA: TGTGCCAGCAGCTTGAAATCGGCAGAAGTTAACTTC
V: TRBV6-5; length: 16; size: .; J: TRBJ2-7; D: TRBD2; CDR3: CASSWGSGSRSYEQYF; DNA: TGTGCCAGCAGTTGGGGGAGCGGGAGTCGTTCCTACGAGCAGTACTTC
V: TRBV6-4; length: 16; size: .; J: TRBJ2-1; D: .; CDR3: CASSEERRVFYNEQFF; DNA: TGTGCCAGCAGTGAAGAGCGGAGGGTTTTTTACAATGAGCAGTTCTTC
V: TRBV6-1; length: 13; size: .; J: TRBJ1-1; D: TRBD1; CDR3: CASRTQGGTEAFF; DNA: TGTGCCAGCAGGACACAGGGGGGCACTGAAGCTTTCTTT
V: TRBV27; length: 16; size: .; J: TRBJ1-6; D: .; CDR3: CASSLYGPRGNSPLHF; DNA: TGTGCCAGCAGTCTTTACGGACCGAGGGGAAATTCACCCCTCCACTTT
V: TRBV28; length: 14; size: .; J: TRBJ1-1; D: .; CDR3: CASSSIDRNTEAFF; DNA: TGTGCCAGCAGTTCTATCGATCGGAACACTGAAGCTTTCTTT
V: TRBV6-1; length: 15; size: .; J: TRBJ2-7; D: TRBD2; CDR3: CASRDLRGGLYEQYF; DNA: TGTGCCAGCAGGGATCTGAGGGGAGGGTTATACGAGCAGTACTTC
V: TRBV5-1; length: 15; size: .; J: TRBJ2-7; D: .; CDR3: CASMWWVGPKNEQYF; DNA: TGCGCCAGCATGTGGTGGGTGGGACCTAAGAACGAGCAGTACTTC
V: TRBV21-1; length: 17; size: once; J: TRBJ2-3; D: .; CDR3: CASSKGDRGLSTDTQYF; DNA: TGTGCCAGCAGCAAAGGGGATAGAGGCCTGAGCACAGATACGCAGTATTTT
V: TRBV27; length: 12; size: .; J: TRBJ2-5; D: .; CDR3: CASGGLPVAQYF; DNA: TGTGCCAGCGGGGGGCTACCCGTGGCCCAGTACTTC
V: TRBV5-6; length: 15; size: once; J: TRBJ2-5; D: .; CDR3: CASSLRTAGGETQYF; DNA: TGTGCCAGCAGCTTAAGGACAGCCGGAGGAGAGACCCAGTACTTC
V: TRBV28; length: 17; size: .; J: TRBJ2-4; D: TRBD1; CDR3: CASSLRGQGVAKNIQYF; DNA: TGTGCCAGCAGTTTACGGGGACAGGGGGTAGCCAAAAACATTCAGTACTTC
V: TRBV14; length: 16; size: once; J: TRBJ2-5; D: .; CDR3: CASSQDGTGARGTQYF; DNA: TGTGCCAGCAGCCAAGATGGAACAGGGGCGCGGGGGACCCAGTACTTC
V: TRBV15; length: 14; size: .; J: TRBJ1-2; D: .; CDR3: CATSDRNNLYGYTF; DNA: TGTGCCACCAGCGACAGGAACAACCTCTATGGCTACACCTTC
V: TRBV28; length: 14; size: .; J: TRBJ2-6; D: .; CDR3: CASSKYSGANVLTF; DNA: TGTGCCAGCAGCAAGTACTCTGGGGCCAACGTCCTGACTTTC
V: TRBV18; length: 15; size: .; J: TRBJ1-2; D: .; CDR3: CASSPTSRRDYGYTF; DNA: TGTGCCAGCTCACCCACTTCTCGGAGGGACTATGGCTACACCTTC
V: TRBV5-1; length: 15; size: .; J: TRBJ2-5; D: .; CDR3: CASSRQGLGRETQYF; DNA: TGCGCCAGCAGCCGCCAGGGGCTGGGTAGAGAGACCCAGTACTTC
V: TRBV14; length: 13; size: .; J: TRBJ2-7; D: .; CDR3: CASSQEFPSEQYF; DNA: TGTGCCAGCAGCCAAGAATTCCCCTCCGAGCAGTACTTC
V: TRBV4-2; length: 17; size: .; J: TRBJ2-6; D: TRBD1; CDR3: CASSLGQGAGGANVLTF; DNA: TGTGCCAGCAGCCTGGGACAGGGGGCCGGTGGGGCCAACGTCCTGACTTTC
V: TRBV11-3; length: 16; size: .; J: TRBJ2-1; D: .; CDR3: CASSLGLRGGYNEQFF; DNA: TGTGCCAGCAGCTTAGGTCTGCGCGGCGGCTACAATGAGCAGTTCTTC
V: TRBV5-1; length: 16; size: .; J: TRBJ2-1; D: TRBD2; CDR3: CASTWNAGGPPDEQFF; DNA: TGCGCCAGCACGTGGAATGCGGGAGGGCCTCCGGATGAGCAGTTCTTC
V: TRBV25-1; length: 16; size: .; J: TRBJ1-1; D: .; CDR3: CASSEHPRGTEVGAFF; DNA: TGTGCCAGCAGTGAACACCCTCGGGGCACCGAAGTCGGAGCTTTCTTT
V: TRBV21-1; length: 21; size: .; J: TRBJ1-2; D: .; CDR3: CASSKTVPLGKVRAGSYGYTF; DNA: TGTGCCAGCAGCAAAACTGTCCCACTGGGTAAGGTAAGAGCAGGTAGCTATGGCTACACCTTC
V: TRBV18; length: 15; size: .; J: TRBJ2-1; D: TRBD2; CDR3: CASSPAGGRLDEQFF; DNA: TGTGCCAGCTCCCCCGCGGGGGGGCGTCTCGATGAGCAGTTCTTC
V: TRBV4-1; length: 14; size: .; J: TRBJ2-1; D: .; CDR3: CASSQPGPYNEQFF; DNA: TGCGCCAGCAGCCAACCGGGACCCTACAATGAGCAGTTCTTC
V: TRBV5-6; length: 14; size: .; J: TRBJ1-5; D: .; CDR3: CASSMTGTGQPQHF; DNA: TGTGCCAGCAGCATGACAGGAACTGGGCAGCCCCAGCATTTT
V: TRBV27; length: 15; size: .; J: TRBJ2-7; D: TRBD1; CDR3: CASSSPGQATYEQYF; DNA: TGTGCCAGCAGTTCTCCGGGACAGGCGACCTACGAGCAGTACTTC
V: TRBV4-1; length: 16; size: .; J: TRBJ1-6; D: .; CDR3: CASSQGNRGYNSPLHF; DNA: TGCGCCAGCAGCCAAGGGAATCGCGGATATAATTCACCCCTCCACTTT
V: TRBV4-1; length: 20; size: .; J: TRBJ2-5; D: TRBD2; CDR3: CASSQGLAGGLAGEQETQYF; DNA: TGCGCCAGCAGCCAAGGTCTGGCCGGGGGACTAGCGGGAGAACAAGAGACCCAGTACTTC
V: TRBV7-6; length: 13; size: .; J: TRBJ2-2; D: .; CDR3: CASKEANTGELFF; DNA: TGTGCCAGCAAGGAGGCGAACACCGGGGAGCTGTTTTTT
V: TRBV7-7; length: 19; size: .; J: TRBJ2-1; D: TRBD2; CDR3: CASSSPRPREGPSSNEQFF; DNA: TGTGCCAGCAGCTCCCCCCGGCCGCGGGAGGGCCCATCGAGCAATGAGCAGTTCTTC